The 9 T cell receptor beta chains below all came from one sample that was sequenced in a study of Graves' ophthalmopathy and Graves' hyperthyroidism. As the template, RNA transcripts were used to amplify TCR beta CDR3 regions. The workflow started with a first-round RT-PCR run with HTBI primers and then moved on to a second-round multiplex PCR. MiXCR, run by TCRdb on the multiplex PCR reads, gives a single entry per CDR3 protein. This sample carries 200,000 to 250,000 distinct CDR3 sequences, about 32% of them seen once, and the ten largest clones take approximately 8.2%. Sequencing input: peripheral blood. Receptors originate from a man aged 50 to 59 with Graves' ophthalmopathy.

This clonotype came up many times. The V and J genes are TRBV5-1 and TRBJ2-7; TRBD1 is a possible D gene (6 bases). The CDR3 has 16 residues. Germline values: CDR1 SGHRS, CDR2 YFSETQ. The germline V and J ends were trimmed by 1 base and 7 bases, with 21 bases remaining between them. The CDR3 loop is CASSLRVGATRGEQYF. Written as DNA, the CDR3 is TGCGCCAGCAGCTTGCGGGTGGGAGCGACCAGGGGAGAGCAGTACTTC.

This clonotype was found many times. The CDR3 DNA follows: TGCGCCAGCAGCCACACGGGACTAGCGGGAGTCGAGCAGTACTTC. Translating it yields CASSHTGLAGVEQYF. The V and J genes are TRBV4-1 and TRBJ2-7; 14 bases are a match to TRBD2. V lost 3 bases, J lost 6 bases, and 4 bases stayed unmatched. This CDR3 is 15 amino acids long. The V gene's germline CDR1 is MGHRA and CDR2 YSYEKL.

This clonotype was seen at least ten times. The rearrangement links TRBV19 to TRBJ2-5, with TRBD2 matching 11 bases. CDR1 is LNHDA and CDR2 is SQIVND in the germline V gene (reference sequence). This CDR3 has 15 residues. J was trimmed by 4 bases and V by 3 bases; bases with no gene match: 4. The CDR3 nucleotides are TGTGCCAGTAGTATTGTAGCGGGAGGGTCAGAGACCCAGTACTTC. Its protein product is CASSIVAGGSETQYF.

This clonotype occurred many times. The rearrangement uses TRBV11-2 and TRBJ1-1, with D possibly being TRBD1 (5 bases). Germline V lookup: CDR1 SGHAT, CDR2 FQNNGV. CDR3 length: 12 residues. V lost 2 bases, J lost 7 bases, and 8 bases lay in between. CDR3 sequence (DNA): TGTGCCAGCAGCTTATTGGGGGATGAAGCTTTCTTT. It is translated as CASSLLGDEAFF.

V usage is TRBV7-8 and J usage is TRBJ1-1, with a weak D call TRBD1 (5 bases). This CDR3 comprises 15 residues. V was clipped by 1 base and J by 3 bases, with 12 bases between them. Germline lookup yields CDR1 SGHVS and CDR2 FQNEAQ. The CDR3 loop reads CASSLDSGRYTEAFF. Written as DNA, the CDR3 is TGTGCCAGCAGCTTAGATTCGGGACGTTACACTGAAGCTTTCTTT.

J is TRBJ1-5 and V is TRBV12-3 or TRBV12-4; a weak D match, TRBD1 (5 bases). V lost 7 bases, J lost 7 bases, and 17 bases lay in between. The CDR3 contains 14 residues. CDR3 residues: CASTLRESRQPQHF. The CDR3 DNA sequence: TGTGCCAGCACTCTCAGGGAAAGTCGACAGCCCCAGCATTTT.

This clonotype has at least ten counts. This chain joins TRBV2 and TRBJ1-5; D might be TRBD1 (6 bases). The V and J ends lost 3 bases and 5 bases respectively, with 11 bases between them. Per germline, CDR1 SNHLY and CDR2 FYNNEI. This CDR3 is built from 14 residues. CDR3 in amino acids: CASSDPGVDQPQHF. CDR3 coding DNA: TGTGCCAGCAGTGATCCAGGGGTTGATCAGCCCCAGCATTTT.

The chain is built from TRBV6-1 and TRBJ1-1, with D perhaps matching TRBD1 (6 bases). The CDR3 is made up of 13 amino acids. Deletions cut 6 bases from V and 6 bases from J, with 14 bases between. CDR1 is MNHNS, CDR2 SASEGT, per germline. CDR3 sequence: CASRGGGPPEAFF. The CDR3 DNA follows: TGTGCCAGCAGGGGTGGGGGCCCCCCTGAAGCTTTCTTT.

This clonotype was seen ten or more times. The chain joins TRBV2 to TRBJ2-7; the match to TRBD1 covers 7 bases. This CDR3 is built from 15 residues. Germline values: CDR1 SNHLY, CDR2 FYNNEI. After removal of 6 bases from V and 0 bases from J, the junction contained 8 bases not matched to a gene. Here the CDR3 DNA reads TGTGCCAGCAGGACTGGGACAGACAACTCCTACGAGCAGTACTTC. Its translation: CASRTGTDNSYEQYF. The complete variable domain, with remaining parts taken from reference TRBV2 and TRBJ2-7, reads EPEVTQTPSHQVTQMGQEVILRCVPISNHLYFYWYRQILGQKVEFLVSFYNNEISEKSEIFDDQFSVERPDGSNFTLKIRSTKLEDSAMYFCASRTGTDNSYEQYFGPGTRLTVT.